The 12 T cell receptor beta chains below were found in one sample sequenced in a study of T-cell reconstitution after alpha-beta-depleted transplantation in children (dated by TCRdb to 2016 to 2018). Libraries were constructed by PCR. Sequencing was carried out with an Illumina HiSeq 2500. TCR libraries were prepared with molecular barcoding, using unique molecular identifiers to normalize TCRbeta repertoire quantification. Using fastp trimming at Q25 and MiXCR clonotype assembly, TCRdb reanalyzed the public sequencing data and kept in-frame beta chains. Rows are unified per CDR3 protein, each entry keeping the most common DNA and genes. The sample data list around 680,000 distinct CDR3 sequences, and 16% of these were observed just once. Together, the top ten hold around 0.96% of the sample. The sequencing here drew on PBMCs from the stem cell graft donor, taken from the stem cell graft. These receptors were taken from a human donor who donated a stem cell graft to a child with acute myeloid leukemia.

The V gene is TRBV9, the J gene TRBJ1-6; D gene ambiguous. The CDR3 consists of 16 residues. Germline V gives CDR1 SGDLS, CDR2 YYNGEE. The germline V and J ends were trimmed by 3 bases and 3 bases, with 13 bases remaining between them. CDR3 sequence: CASSGEGVYYNSPLHF. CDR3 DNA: TGTGCCAGCAGCGGCGAGGGAGTCTACTATAATTCACCCCTCCACTTT. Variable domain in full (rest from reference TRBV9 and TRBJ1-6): DSGVTQTPKHLITATGQRVTLRCSPRSGDLSVYWYQQSLDQGLQFLIQYYNGEERAKGNILERFSAQQFPDLHSELNLSSLELGDSALYFCASSGEGVYYNSPLHFGNGTRLTVT.

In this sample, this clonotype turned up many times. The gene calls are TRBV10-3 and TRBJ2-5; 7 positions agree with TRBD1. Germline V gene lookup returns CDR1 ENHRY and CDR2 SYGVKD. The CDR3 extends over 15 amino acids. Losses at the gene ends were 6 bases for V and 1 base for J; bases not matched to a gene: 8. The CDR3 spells CAISRTGGGQETQYF. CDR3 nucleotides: TGTGCCATCAGCCGGACAGGCGGCGGCCAAGAGACCCAGTACTTC.

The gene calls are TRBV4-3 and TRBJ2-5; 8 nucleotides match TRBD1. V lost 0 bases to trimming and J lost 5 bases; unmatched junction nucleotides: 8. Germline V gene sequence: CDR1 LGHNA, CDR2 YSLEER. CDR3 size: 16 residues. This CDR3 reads CASSQEFGQGRETQYF. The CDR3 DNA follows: TGCGCCAGCAGCCAAGAATTCGGACAGGGAAGGGAGACCCAGTACTTC.

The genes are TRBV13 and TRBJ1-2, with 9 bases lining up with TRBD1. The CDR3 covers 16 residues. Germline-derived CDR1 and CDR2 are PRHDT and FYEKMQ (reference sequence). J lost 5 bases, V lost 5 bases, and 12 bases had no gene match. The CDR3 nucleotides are TGTGCCAGCAGCCCTGGGACAGGGAAGGGACTTTATGGCTACACCTTC. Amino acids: CASSPGTGKGLYGYTF.

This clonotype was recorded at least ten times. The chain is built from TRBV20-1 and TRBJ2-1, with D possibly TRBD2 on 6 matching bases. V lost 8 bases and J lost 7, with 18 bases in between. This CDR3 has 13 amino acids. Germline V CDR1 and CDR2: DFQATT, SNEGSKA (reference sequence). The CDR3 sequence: CSCTAGLGNEQFF. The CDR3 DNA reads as TGCAGTTGTACGGCGGGATTGGGAAATGAGCAGTTCTTC.

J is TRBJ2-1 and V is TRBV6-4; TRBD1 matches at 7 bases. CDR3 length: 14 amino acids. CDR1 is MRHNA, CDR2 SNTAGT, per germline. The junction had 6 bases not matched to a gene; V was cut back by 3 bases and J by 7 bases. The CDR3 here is CASSEEAGGNEQFF. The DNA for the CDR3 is TGTGCCAGCAGTGAGGAGGCAGGGGGAAATGAGCAGTTCTTC.

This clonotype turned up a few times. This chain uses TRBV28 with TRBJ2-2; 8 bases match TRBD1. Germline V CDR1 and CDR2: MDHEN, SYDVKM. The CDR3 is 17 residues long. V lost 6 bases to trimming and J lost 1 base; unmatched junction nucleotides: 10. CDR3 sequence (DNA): TGTGCCAGCAGCCGTATCGGACAGGGCGTGAACACCGGGGAGCTGTTTTTT. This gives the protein CASSRIGQGVNTGELFF.

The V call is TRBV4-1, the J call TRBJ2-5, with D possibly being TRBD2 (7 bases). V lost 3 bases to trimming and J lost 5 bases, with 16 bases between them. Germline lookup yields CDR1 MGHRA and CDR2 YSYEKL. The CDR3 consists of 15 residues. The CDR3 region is CASSHSGGAAETQYF. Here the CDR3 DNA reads TGCGCCAGCAGCCACTCTGGGGGGGCCGCGGAGACCCAGTACTTC.

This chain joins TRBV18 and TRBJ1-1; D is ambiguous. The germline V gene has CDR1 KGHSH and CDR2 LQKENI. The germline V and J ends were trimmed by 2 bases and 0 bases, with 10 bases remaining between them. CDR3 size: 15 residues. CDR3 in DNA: TGTGCCAGCTCACCATCTATAATACTGAACACTGAAGCTTTCTTT. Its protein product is CASSPSIILNTEAFF.

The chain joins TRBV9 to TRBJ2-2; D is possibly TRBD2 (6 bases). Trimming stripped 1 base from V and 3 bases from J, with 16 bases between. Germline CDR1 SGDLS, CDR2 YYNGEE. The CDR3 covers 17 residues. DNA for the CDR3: TGTGCCAGCAGCGTAAATCGTTTGGGCGGGGACACCGGGGAGCTGTTTTTT. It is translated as CASSVNRLGGDTGELFF.

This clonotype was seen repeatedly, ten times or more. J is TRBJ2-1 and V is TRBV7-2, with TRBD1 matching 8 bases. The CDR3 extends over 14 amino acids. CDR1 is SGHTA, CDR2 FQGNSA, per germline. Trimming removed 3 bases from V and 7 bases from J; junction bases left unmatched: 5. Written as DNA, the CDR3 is TGTGCCAGCAGCTTCCGGGACAGGCCTAATGAGCAGTTCTTC. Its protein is CASSFRDRPNEQFF.

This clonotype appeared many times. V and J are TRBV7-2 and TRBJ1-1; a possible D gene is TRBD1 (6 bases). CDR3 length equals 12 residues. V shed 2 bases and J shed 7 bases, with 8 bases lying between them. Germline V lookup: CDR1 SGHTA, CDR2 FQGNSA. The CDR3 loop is CASSLNRDEAFF. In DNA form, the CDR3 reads TGTGCCAGCAGCTTAAACAGGGATGAAGCTTTCTTT.